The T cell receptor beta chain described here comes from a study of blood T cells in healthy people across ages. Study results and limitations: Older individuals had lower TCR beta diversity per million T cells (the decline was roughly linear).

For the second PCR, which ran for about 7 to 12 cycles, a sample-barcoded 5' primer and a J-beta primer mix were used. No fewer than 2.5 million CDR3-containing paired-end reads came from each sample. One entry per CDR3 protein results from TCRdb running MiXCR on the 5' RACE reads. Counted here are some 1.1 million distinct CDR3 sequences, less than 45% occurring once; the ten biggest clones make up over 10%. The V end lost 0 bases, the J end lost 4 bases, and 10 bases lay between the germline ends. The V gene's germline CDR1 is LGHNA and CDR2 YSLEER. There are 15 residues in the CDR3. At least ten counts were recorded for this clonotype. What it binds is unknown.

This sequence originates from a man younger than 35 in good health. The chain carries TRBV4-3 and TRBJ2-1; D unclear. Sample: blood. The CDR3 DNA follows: TGCGCCAGCAGCCAAGATCCCAGTGGGTACAATGAGCAGTTCTTC. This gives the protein CASSQDPSGYNEQFF.